The clone carrying this T cell receptor beta chain occurred a few times. This sample was included in a study of T-cell reconstitution after alpha-beta-depleted transplantation in children. The authors prepared the TCRbeta library with unique molecular identifiers. TCRdb processed the PCR reads anew with MiXCR; each CDR3 protein has one entry. The sample lists about 360,000 distinct CDR3 sequences, 10% to 15% seen once, with about 4% in the top ten. The CDR3 is 14 amino acids. V shed 3 bases and J shed 8 bases, with 16 bases lying between them. Germline values: CDR1 LNHDA, CDR2 SQIVND (reference sequence).

Sequenced material: PBMCs, taken from the stem cell graft. This chain joins TRBV19 and TRBJ1-2; TRBD1 is a possible D gene (6 bases). The TCR originated in a human donor who donated a stem cell graft to a child with Fanconi anemia. CDR3 sequence reads: CASSIQGHLSGYTF. Here the CDR3 DNA reads TGTGCCAGTAGTATCCAGGGACATCTGTCGGGCTACACCTTC. The whole variable domain, filled in from reference TRBV19 and TRBJ1-2, reads DGGITQSPKYLFRKEGQNVTLSCEQNLNHDAMYWYRQDPGQGLRLIYYSQIVNDFQKGDIAEGYSVSREKKESFPLTVTSAQKNPTAFYLCASSIQGHLSGYTFGSGTRLTVV.